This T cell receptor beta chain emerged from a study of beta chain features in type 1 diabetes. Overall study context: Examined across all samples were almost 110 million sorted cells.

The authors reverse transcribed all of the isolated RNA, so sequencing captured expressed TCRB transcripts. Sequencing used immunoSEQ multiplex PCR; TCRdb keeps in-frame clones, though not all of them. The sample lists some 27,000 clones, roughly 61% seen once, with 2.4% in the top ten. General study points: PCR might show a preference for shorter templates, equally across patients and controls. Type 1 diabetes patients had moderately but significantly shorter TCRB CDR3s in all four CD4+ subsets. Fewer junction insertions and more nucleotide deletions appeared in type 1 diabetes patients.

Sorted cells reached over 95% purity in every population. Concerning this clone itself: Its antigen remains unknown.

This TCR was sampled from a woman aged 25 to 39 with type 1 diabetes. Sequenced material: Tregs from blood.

CDR3 coding DNA: TGCGCCAGCAGCTTGGCGGGGAACACCGGGGAGCTGTTTTTT. Translation gives CASSLAGNTGELFF. This sequence joins TRBV5-1 and TRBJ2-2; D remains unclear. V gave up 0 bases and J gave up 1 base, with 4 bases separating them. The CDR3 loop spans 14 amino acids. CDR1 is SGHRS, CDR2 YFSETQ, per germline.